This TCR beta chain originates from a study of identifying expanded T cells in peripheral blood. The CDR3 is 16 amino acids. V was pared by 2 bases and J by 3 bases, with 14 bases between. CDR1 is MDHEN, CDR2 SYDVKM, per germline. Libraries were prepared by immunoSEQ multiplex PCR; TCRdb keeps only in-frame clonotypes and omits some of them. The sample includes approximately 140,000 clones, 86% of them seen just once. This clonotype originated in a person between 18 and 75 years old in good health. Sequenced sample: blood. V is TRBV28 and J is TRBJ2-4; tentative D call: TRBD2 (6 bases). CDR3 coding DNA: TGTGCCAGCAGTTTACTCTCCGGGGGAAGCAAAAACATTCAGTACTTC. Residues: CASSLLSGGSKNIQYF.